This T cell receptor (beta chain) stems from a study of T cell repertoires in cytomegalovirus infection. Study-level information: HLA-C-restricted CMV epitopes, recently identified, and well-studied HLA-B-restricted ones were used by the study. Matching HLA type, along with CMV infection, was indicated by public TCR beta signatures.

Study conclusions and caveats: Totalled public TCR beta family frequency picked out people who carried CMV plus the relevant HLA. Clonotype analysis showed dominance of the ex vivo response by HLA-C-restricted CMV-specific TCR beta clonotypes.

TCRdb re-called the reads with MiXCR, one entry per CDR3 protein. The sample holds about 310,000 distinct CDR3 sequences, about 25% seen once. This clonotype was detected many times. Its antigen is as yet unknown. The source of this sequence is a human donor in good health (CMV status not recorded). Some clones in this sample may be carry-over from other donors' samples. The sequencing here drew on cultured PBMCs, taken from culture after CMV antigen stimulation.

CDR3 sequence reads: CASSLAASYEQYF. The CDR3 DNA reads TGTGCCAGCAGCTTAGCAGCGTCCTACGAGCAGTACTTC. The chain carries TRBV7-6 and TRBJ2-7; no firm D call. The germline V gene has CDR1 SGHVS and CDR2 FNYEAQ. Trimming shortened V by 0 bases and J by 1 base, and 4 bases separated the two germline ends. The CDR3 contains 13 residues.